This TCR beta chain was identified in a study of blood T cell repertoires in COVID-19. About the research overall: Both acute and convalescent COVID-19 samples were obtained from the United States, Italy and Spain. The cDNA or gDNA used as material had been derived from T cells, B-cell-depleted T cells, or PBMCs.

This CDR3 contains 14 residues. Germline V gene data show CDR1 as LGHNA and CDR2 as YSLEER. V lost 3 bases, J lost 4 bases, and 5 bases stayed unmatched. Original data processing: Amplification of reference gene primers provided the estimated nucleated cell counts. The protocol was immunoSEQ multiplex PCR, while the TCRdb copy is restricted to in-frame clones and leaves out a portion. That table gives V, J and clone size, and the DNA gave D and trimming. This table holds roughly 240,000 clones, 86% found once. V gene TRBV4-3 combines with J gene TRBJ1-2; 7 nucleotides line up with TRBD1. Sequenced input: peripheral blood. The TCR comes from a woman aged 60-70 years who had recovered from COVID-19. DNA for the CDR3: TGCGCCAGCAGCCACGGACAGGCTTCCTATGGCTACACCTTC. Its protein is CASSHGQASYGYTF.